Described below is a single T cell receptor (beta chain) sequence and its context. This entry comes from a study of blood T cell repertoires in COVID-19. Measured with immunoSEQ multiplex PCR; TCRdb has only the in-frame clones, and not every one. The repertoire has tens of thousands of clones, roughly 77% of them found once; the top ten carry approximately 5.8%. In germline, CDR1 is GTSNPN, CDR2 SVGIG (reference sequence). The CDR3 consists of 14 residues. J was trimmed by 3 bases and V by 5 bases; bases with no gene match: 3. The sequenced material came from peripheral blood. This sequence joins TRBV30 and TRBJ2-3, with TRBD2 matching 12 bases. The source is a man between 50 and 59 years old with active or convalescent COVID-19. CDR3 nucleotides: TGTGCCTGGGGACTAGCGGGGTGGACAGATACGCAGTATTTT. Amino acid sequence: CAWGLAGWTDTQYF.